Listed below are T cell receptor beta chains from one sample, sequenced in a study of blood T cells in healthy people across ages. TCRdb used MiXCR to reprocess the 5' RACE reads, holding one entry per CDR3 protein. Of about 1.4 million distinct CDR3 sequences listed, around 59% are singletons. The sequencing input was blood. The source of these receptors is a man between 18 and 35 years old in good health. CDR3s include the opening cysteine and the closing phenylalanine or tryptophan. D genes are given only for firm matches. Part of the rows lack a size; the others show once, few, many or a class for expanded clones.

D gene: TRBD2; clone size: few; V gene: TRBV4-1; J gene: TRBJ2-3; CDR3 protein: CASSQLLAGRTDTQYF; CDR3 DNA: TGCGCCAGCAGCCAACTCCTAGCGGGAAGGACAGATACGCAGTATTTT
D gene: -; clone size: -; V gene: TRBV20-1; J gene: TRBJ2-1; CDR3 protein: CSASTQFQSYNEQFF; CDR3 DNA: TGCAGTGCTAGCACCCAGTTCCAATCCTACAATGAGCAGTTCTTC
D gene: -; clone size: -; V gene: TRBV7-2; J gene: TRBJ1-5; CDR3 protein: CASSLIQGSNQPQHF; CDR3 DNA: TGTGCCAGCAGCTTAATCCAAGGATCCAATCAGCCCCAGCATTTT
D gene: -; clone size: few; V gene: TRBV29-1; J gene: TRBJ2-1; CDR3 protein: CSVALASYNEQFF; CDR3 DNA: TGCAGCGTTGCGCTAGCTTCCTACAATGAGCAGTTCTTC
D gene: -; clone size: few; V gene: TRBV4-1; J gene: TRBJ1-5; CDR3 protein: CASSWANSNQPQHF; CDR3 DNA: TGCGCCAGCAGCTGGGCAAATAGCAATCAGCCCCAGCATTTT
D gene: -; clone size: -; V gene: TRBV15; J gene: TRBJ2-7; CDR3 protein: CATSRDYYHTEGYEQYF; CDR3 DNA: TGTGCCACCAGCAGAGATTACTACCACACAGAGGGCTACGAGCAGTACTTC
D gene: TRBD2; clone size: -; V gene: TRBV10-3; J gene: TRBJ2-7; CDR3 protein: CAISESTHASGLYNEQYF; CDR3 DNA: TGTGCCATCAGTGAGTCTACCCATGCTAGCGGGCTCTACAATGAGCAGTACTTC
D gene: -; clone size: -; V gene: TRBV4-2; J gene: TRBJ2-1; CDR3 protein: CASSQDSGGGDYNEQFF; CDR3 DNA: TGTGCCAGTAGCCAGGATAGCGGAGGAGGGGACTACAATGAGCAGTTCTTC
D gene: -; clone size: -; V gene: TRBV29-1; J gene: TRBJ2-7; CDR3 protein: CSVDTASYEQYF; CDR3 DNA: TGCAGCGTTGATACAGCTTCCTACGAGCAGTACTTC
D gene: TRBD2; clone size: -; V gene: TRBV28; J gene: TRBJ2-3; CDR3 protein: CASSPLGTSRADTQYF; CDR3 DNA: TGTGCCAGCAGTCCGTTGGGGACTAGTAGGGCAGATACGCAGTATTTT
D gene: -; clone size: -; V gene: TRBV20-1; J gene: TRBJ1-5; CDR3 protein: CSASWGVGQPQHF; CDR3 DNA: TGCAGTGCTAGTTGGGGAGTGGGTCAGCCCCAGCATTTT
D gene: -; clone size: few; V gene: TRBV2; J gene: TRBJ1-2; CDR3 protein: CASSDLGYGYTF; CDR3 DNA: TGTGCCAGCAGTGATCTCGGCTATGGCTACACCTTC
D gene: -; clone size: -; V gene: TRBV15; J gene: TRBJ2-7; CDR3 protein: CATSRDAGTYYEQYF; CDR3 DNA: TGTGCCACCAGCAGAGATGCGGGGACCTACTACGAGCAGTACTTC
D gene: TRBD2; clone size: -; V gene: TRBV27; J gene: TRBJ2-1; CDR3 protein: CASSGLVDEQFF; CDR3 DNA: TGTGCCAGCAGTGGACTAGTCGATGAGCAGTTCTTC
D gene: -; clone size: -; V gene: TRBV5-1; J gene: TRBJ2-1; CDR3 protein: CASSALGAYNEQFF; CDR3 DNA: TGCGCCAGCAGCGCTTTGGGAGCCTACAATGAGCAGTTCTTC
D gene: -; clone size: -; V gene: TRBV5-4; J gene: TRBJ2-1; CDR3 protein: CASSLGFQSSYNEQFF; CDR3 DNA: TGTGCCAGCAGCTTGGGTTTTCAGAGCTCCTACAATGAGCAGTTCTTC
D gene: TRBD2; clone size: few; V gene: TRBV7-9; J gene: TRBJ2-3; CDR3 protein: CASSPSGIFADTQYF; CDR3 DNA: TGTGCCAGCAGCCCAAGCGGGATCTTCGCAGATACGCAGTATTTT
D gene: TRBD2; clone size: -; V gene: TRBV7-6; J gene: TRBJ2-3; CDR3 protein: CASSLLGLAPDTQYF; CDR3 DNA: TGTGCCAGCAGCTTACTCGGACTAGCCCCAGATACGCAGTATTTT
D gene: -; clone size: -; V gene: TRBV5-6; J gene: TRBJ2-2; CDR3 protein: CASSPPYRRHVLANTGELFF; CDR3 DNA: TGTGCCAGCAGTCCACCCTACAGGAGGCATGTTCTCGCGAACACCGGGGAGCTGTTTTTT
D gene: -; clone size: -; V gene: TRBV6-1; J gene: TRBJ2-7; CDR3 protein: CASRWDALGAEQYF; CDR3 DNA: TGTGCCAGCAGATGGGACGCTCTTGGGGCCGAGCAGTACTTC